These T cell receptor beta chains were read from a single sample in a study of blood T cell repertoires in COVID-19. Sequencing used immunoSEQ multiplex PCR; TCRdb keeps in-frame clones, though not all of them. The data show roughly 230,000 clones, with roughly 85% seen just once and roughly 6.7% held by the top ten. Source material: PBMCs or T cells enriched from blood (not recorded which). The receptors shown here come from a woman between 45 and 60 years old who had been exposed to COVID-19. Both conserved end residues are part of each CDR3. Fields, in order: V gene, J gene, D gene, clone size, CDR3 protein, CDR3 DNA. A D gene is named only where the DNA matches it firmly. Only some rows state a clone size, as once, few, many or a class for expanded clones.

>TRBV7-2|TRBJ2-6|.|.
CASSTRRSSGANVLTF
TGTGCCAGCAGCACCCGACGGAGCTCTGGGGCCAACGTCCTGACTTTC
>TRBV7-3|TRBJ2-1|.|.
CASSLAGPYNEQFF
TGTGCCAGCAGCTTAGCGGGGCCATACAATGAGCAGTTCTTC
>TRBV6-5|TRBJ2-7|TRBD1|.
CASSYSTPGQYHEQYF
TGTGCCAGCAGTTACTCCACCCCGGGACAGTATCACGAGCAGTACTTC
>TRBV7-2|TRBJ1-1|.|.
CASRHGGVRGAYTEAFF
TGTGCCAGCCGCCATGGCGGGGTTCGGGGGGCGTACACTGAAGCTTTCTTT
>TRBV5-1|TRBJ2-2|.|.
CASSLGVRKNTGELFF
TGCGCCAGCAGCTTGGGAGTTAGAAAGAACACCGGGGAGCTGTTTTTT
>TRBV3-1/TRBV3-2|TRBJ1-1|.|few
CASSQEGGRRTEAFF
TGTGCCAGCAGCCAAGAAGGAGGTCGGAGGACTGAAGCTTTCTTT
>TRBV2|TRBJ1-5|TRBD1|.
CASSEGGQGAIQPQHF
TGTGCCAGCAGTGAAGGAGGACAGGGGGCAATTCAGCCCCAGCATTTT
>TRBV12-3/TRBV12-4|TRBJ2-1|.|.
CASSLERHEQFF
TGTGCCAGCAGTTTAGAGAGGCATGAGCAGTTCTTC
>TRBV6-5|TRBJ1-4|TRBD1|.
CASSYSRTGNEKLFF
TGTGCCAGCAGTTACTCGAGGACAGGGAACGAAAAACTGTTTTTT
>TRBV5-1|TRBJ1-2|.|.
CASSLTGSDGYTF
TGCGCCAGCAGCTTGACAGGGTCGGATGGCTACACCTTC
>TRBV7-6|TRBJ1-4|TRBD1|once
CASSAGQGGEKLFF
TGTGCCAGCAGTGCCGGACAGGGGGGAGAAAAACTGTTTTTT
>TRBV6-5|TRBJ1-1|TRBD1|.
CASSYGTRGPGTEAFF
TGTGCCAGCAGTTACGGGACCAGGGGGCCGGGCACTGAAGCTTTCTTT
>TRBV4-3|TRBJ1-2|.|.
CASSQEALNYGYTF
TGCGCCAGCAGCCAAGAGGCTCTCAACTATGGCTACACCTTC
>TRBV3-1/TRBV3-2|TRBJ1-4|.|.
CASSPGPKRVRGEKLFF
TGTGCCAGCAGCCCCGGGCCCAAGCGGGTGCGCGGTGAAAAACTGTTTTTT
>TRBV9|TRBJ2-6|.|.
CASSAGTQVLTF
TGTGCCAGCAGCGCCGGGACTCAGGTCCTGACTTTC
>TRBV2|TRBJ1-6|TRBD1|.
CASSPDRGSPLHF
TGTGCCAGCAGTCCGGACAGGGGATCACCCCTCCACTTT
>TRBV11-3|TRBJ2-1|.|.
CASSLAEYNEQFF
TGTGCCAGCAGCTTAGCGGAGTACAATGAGCAGTTCTTC
>TRBV5-1|TRBJ2-3|TRBD2|.
CASSLAGTSGGDTQYF
TGCGCCAGCAGCTTGGCCGGGACTAGCGGGGGGGATACGCAGTATTTT
>TRBV11-3|TRBJ1-6|TRBD1|.
CASSSDRQRSPLHF
TGTGCCAGCAGCTCGGACAGGCAAAGATCACCCCTCCACTTT
>TRBV19|TRBJ1-1|.|.
CASSAMDLLNTEAFF
TGTGCCAGTAGTGCTATGGACTTACTCAACACTGAAGCTTTCTTT
>TRBV6-5|TRBJ2-5|.|.
CASRSSPRWETQYF
TGTGCCAGCCGTTCCTCCCCGCGGTGGGAGACCCAGTACTTC
>TRBV29-1|TRBJ1-1|.|.
CSVFPRNTEAFF
TGCAGCGTTTTTCCCAGGAACACTGAAGCTTTCTTT
>TRBV25-1|TRBJ1-2|TRBD1|.
CASSASGTGGGYTF
TGTGCCAGCAGTGCTTCCGGGACAGGCGGTGGCTACACCTTC